This TCR beta chain was sequenced in a study of molecular identifiers for immune sequencing clone quantification. TCRdb re-derived calls from the PCR reads in MiXCR, one entry per CDR3 protein. The sample lists 300,000 to 350,000 distinct CDR3 sequences, 20% to 25% occurring once. V dropped 2 bases and J dropped 6 bases, with 9 bases sitting between them. Per germline, CDR1 LGHNA and CDR2 YSLEER. This CDR3 contains 13 residues. In its sample, this clonotype was seen many times. What it binds is not known. Overall study findings and caveats: Barcode sharing among identical TCR molecules could make large clones appear smaller.

J is TRBJ2-3 and V is TRBV4-3; no clear D gene. The sequence came from a human donor in good health. Some libraries in this study had Jurkat cell RNA spiked in. What was sequenced was naive CD8+ T cells from blood, with Jurkat cell RNA spiked in. Indicated subset: FACS-sorted CD8+CD4-CCR7+CD45RA+ naive T cells. This CDR3 is CASSQMSWDTQYF. CDR3 nucleotides: TGCGCCAGCAGCCAAATGTCCTGGGATACGCAGTATTTT.